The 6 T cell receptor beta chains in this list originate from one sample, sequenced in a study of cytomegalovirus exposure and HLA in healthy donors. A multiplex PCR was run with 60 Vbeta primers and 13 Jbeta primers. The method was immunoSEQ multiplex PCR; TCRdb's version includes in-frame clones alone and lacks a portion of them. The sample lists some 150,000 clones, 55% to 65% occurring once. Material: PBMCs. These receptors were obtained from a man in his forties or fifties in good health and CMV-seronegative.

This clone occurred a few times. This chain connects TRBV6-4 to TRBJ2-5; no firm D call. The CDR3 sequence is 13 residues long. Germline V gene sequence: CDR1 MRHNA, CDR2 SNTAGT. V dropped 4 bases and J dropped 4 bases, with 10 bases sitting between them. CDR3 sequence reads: CASSAKFGETQYF. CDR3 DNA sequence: TGTGCCAGCAGTGCGAAGTTCGGAGAGACCCAGTACTTC.

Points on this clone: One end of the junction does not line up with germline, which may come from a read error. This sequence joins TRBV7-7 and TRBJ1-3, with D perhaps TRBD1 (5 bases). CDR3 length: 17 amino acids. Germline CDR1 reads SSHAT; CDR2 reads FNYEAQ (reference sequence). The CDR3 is CASSRGRGPSSGNTIYF. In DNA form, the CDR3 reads TGTGCTAGCAGTCGAGGGAGGGGACCGAGCTCTGGAAACACCATATATTTT.

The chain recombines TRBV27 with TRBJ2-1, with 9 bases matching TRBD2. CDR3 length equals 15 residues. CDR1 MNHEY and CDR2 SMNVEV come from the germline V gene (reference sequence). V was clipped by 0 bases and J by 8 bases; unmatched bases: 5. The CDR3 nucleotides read TGTGCCAGCAGTTTATCCCCGACTAGCGGAGATGAGCAGTTCTTC. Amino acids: CASSLSPTSGDEQFF.

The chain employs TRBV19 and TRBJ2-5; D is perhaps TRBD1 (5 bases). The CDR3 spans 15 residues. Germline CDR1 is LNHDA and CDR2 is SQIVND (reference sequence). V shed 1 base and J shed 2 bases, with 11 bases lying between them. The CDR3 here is CASSIVSTVQETQYF. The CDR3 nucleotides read TGTGCCAGTAGTATAGTTTCGACAGTTCAAGAGACCCAGTACTTC.

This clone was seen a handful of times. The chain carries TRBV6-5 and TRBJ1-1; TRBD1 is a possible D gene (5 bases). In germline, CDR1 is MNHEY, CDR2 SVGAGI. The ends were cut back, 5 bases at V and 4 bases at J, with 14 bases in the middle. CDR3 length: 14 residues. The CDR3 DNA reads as TGTGCCAGCAGTCCCTATCAGGGCTCCACTGAAGCTTTCTTT. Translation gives CASSPYQGSTEAFF.

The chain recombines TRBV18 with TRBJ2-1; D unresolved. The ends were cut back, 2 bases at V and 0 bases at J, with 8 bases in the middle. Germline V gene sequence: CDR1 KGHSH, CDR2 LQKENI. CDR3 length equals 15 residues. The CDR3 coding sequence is TGTGCCAGCTCACCAGTCCGCGCCTCCTACAATGAGCAGTTCTTC. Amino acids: CASSPVRASYNEQFF. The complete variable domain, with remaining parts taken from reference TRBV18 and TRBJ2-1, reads NAGVMQNPRHLVRRRGQEARLRCSPMKGHSHVYWYRQLPEEGLKFMVYLQKENIIDESGMPKERFSAEFPKEGPSILRIQQVVRGDSAAYFCASSPVRASYNEQFFGPGTRLTVL.